A single sample gave rise to the 27 T cell receptor beta chains below, sequenced in a study of T cells after yellow fever vaccination. One entry per CDR3 protein, called by TCRdb with MiXCR from the 5' RACE reads. The sample holds around 310,000 distinct CDR3 sequences, approximately 4% seen once. The sample in question was PBMCs, obtained 15 days after the yellow fever booster vaccination. Receptor source: a man aged 18 to 30 who received the YFV17D yellow fever vaccine.

Many counts were recorded for this clonotype. This chain links TRBV11-2 with TRBJ1-2, with 9 bases fitting TRBD1. CDR3 length equals 14 residues. The germline V gene has CDR1 SGHAT and CDR2 FQNNGV. Trimming took 5 bases from V and 5 from J; bases not matched to a gene: 6. In nucleotides, the CDR3 is TGTGCCAGCAGCGTGGACAGGGGTGATTATGGCTACACCTTC. Translated, it gives CASSVDRGDYGYTF.

This clonotype was detected only a few times. The V and J genes are TRBV20-1 and TRBJ1-2; D gene uncertain. CDR1 DFQATT and CDR2 SNEGSKA come from the germline V gene (reference sequence). The CDR3 spans 13 residues. The V end lost 2 bases, the J end lost 4 bases, and 11 bases lay between the germline ends. The CDR3 here is CSARSPLGYGYTF. DNA for the CDR3: TGCAGTGCTAGATCACCCTTAGGCTATGGCTACACCTTC.

In its sample, this clonotype was seen many times. This chain joins TRBV12-3 or TRBV12-4 and TRBJ1-1, with unresolved D. The CDR3 sequence is 11 residues long. V lost 5 bases and J lost 7, with 8 bases in between. CDR3 DNA sequence: TGTGCCAGCAGTCTAGGTCTTGAAGCTTTCTTT. Translating gives CASSLGLEAFF.

The table lists this clonotype with a few counts. The chain is built from TRBV19 and TRBJ2-3; possibly TRBD1 for D (6 bases). CDR3 length equals 13 residues. Deletions cut 7 bases from V and 3 bases from J, with 11 bases between. Germline V lookup: CDR1 LNHDA, CDR2 SQIVND (reference sequence). The CDR3 nucleotides are TGTGCCAGTAATTGGGGGCAAACAGATACGCAGTATTTT. Translating gives CASNWGQTDTQYF.

There are a few counts of this clonotype. The genes are TRBV2 and TRBJ1-6; 9 nucleotides line up with TRBD1. Germline CDR1 and CDR2: SNHLY and FYNNEI. The CDR3 sequence is 14 residues long. The trim removed 5 bases at V and 8 bases at J, leaving 4 bases unmatched. The CDR3 is CASSITGGDSPLHF. In DNA, the CDR3 is TGTGCCAGCAGTATTACAGGGGGCGATTCACCCCTCCACTTT.

This clonotype was recorded at least ten times. CDR3 nucleotides: TGTGCCAGCAGCTTAGCGGCCGTTTACAATCAGCCCCAGCATTTT. Translating it yields CASSLAAVYNQPQHF. The chain recombines TRBV7-2 with TRBJ1-5; D unresolved. The CDR3 contains 15 residues. V was cut by 0 bases and J by 3 bases, with 9 bases left in between. Germline-derived CDR1 and CDR2 are SGHTA and FQGNSA.

This clonotype has a handful of counts. The V call is TRBV10-3, the J call TRBJ1-1, with 7 positions matching TRBD1. This CDR3 has 11 residues. Trimming cost V 10 bases and J 7 bases; bases outside gene matches: 6. Germline loops: CDR1 ENHRY, CDR2 SYGVKD. CDR3 bases: TGTGCCAGTACAGGGGAGGTTGAAGCTTTCTTT. The encoded protein is CASTGEVEAFF.

This clonotype has ten or more counts. The V and J genes are TRBV7-2 and TRBJ2-5; D might be TRBD1 (6 bases). Germline V gene data show CDR1 as SGHTA and CDR2 as FQGNSA. CDR3 length: 13 residues. The V end was cut by 5 bases, the J end by 0 bases, with 7 bases between. This chain's CDR3 is CASSRDNQETQYF. The CDR3 DNA sequence: TGTGCCAGCAGCCGGGACAACCAAGAGACCCAGTACTTC. The full variable domain, in which reference TRBV7-2 and TRBJ2-5 provide the parts outside the CDR3, is GAGVSQSPSNKVTEKGKDVELRCDPISGHTALYWYRQSLGQGLEFLIYFQGNSAPDKSGLPSDRFSAERTGGSVSTLTIQRTQQEDSAVYLCASSRDNQETQYFGPGTRLLVL.

This clonotype was observed a few times. This chain connects TRBV20-1 to TRBJ1-1; D is ambiguous. The V end lost 2 bases, the J end lost 7 bases, and 20 bases lay between the germline ends. Per germline, CDR1 DFQATT and CDR2 SNEGSKA (reference sequence). The CDR3 is 15 amino acids. CDR3 in DNA: TGCAGTGCTAGATTCGTGGGCCCGAGGTTGGGTGAAGCTTTCTTT. This codes for CSARFVGPRLGEAFF.

The rearrangement joins TRBV28 to TRBJ1-3, with D uncertain. V gave up 7 bases and J gave up 0 bases, with 13 bases separating them. Germline CDR1 reads MDHEN; CDR2 reads SYDVKM. CDR3 size: 15 residues. The CDR3 here is CASIHGVSSGNTIYF. For the CDR3, the DNA is TGTGCCAGCATCCACGGGGTCTCCTCTGGAAACACCATATATTTT. Supplemented by reference TRBV28 and TRBJ1-3, the full variable domain reads DVKVTQSSRYLVKRTGEKVFLECVQDMDHENMFWYRQDPGLGLRLIYFSYDVKMKEKGDIPEGYSVSREKKERFSLILESASTNQTSMYLCASIHGVSSGNTIYFGEGSWLTVV.

This clonotype has only a few counts. This sequence joins TRBV15 and TRBJ1-4; D is undetermined. Per germline, CDR1 LNHNV and CDR2 YYDKDF (reference sequence). The CDR3 contains 14 residues. Trimming cost V 5 bases and J 1 base, with 8 bases left between them. The CDR3 reads CATSAAKTNEKLFF. CDR3 nucleotides: TGTGCCACCAGCGCGGCCAAAACTAATGAAAAACTGTTTTTT. The complete variable domain, with remaining parts taken from reference TRBV15 and TRBJ1-4, reads DAMVIQNPRYQVTQFGKPVTLSCSQTLNHNVMYWYQQKSSQAPKLLFHYYDKDFNNEADTPDNFQSRRPNTSFCFLDIRSPGLGDTAMYLCATSAAKTNEKLFFGSGTQLSVL.

The V gene is TRBV20-1, the J gene TRBJ1-1; the match to TRBD1 covers 9 bases. J gave up 4 bases and V 1 base, and 4 bases lay outside the gene matches. This CDR3 region has 14 residues. From germline, CDR1 is DFQATT and CDR2 SNEGSKA (reference sequence). The CDR3 nucleotides read TGCAGTGCTAGAGGGGGACAGGGAGGCACTGAAGCTTTCTTT. Its translation is CSARGGQGGTEAFF.

This clonotype was seen only a few times. V gene TRBV7-2 combines with J gene TRBJ1-1; tentatively, D is TRBD1 (6 bases). V was shortened by 5 bases and J by 5 bases, with 18 bases between the two germline ends. CDR1 and CDR2 (germline): SGHTA, FQGNSA. CDR3 length: 15 amino acids. The CDR3 loop reads CASSPSPRGVTEAFF. The CDR3 DNA reads TGTGCCAGCAGCCCTAGCCCCAGGGGAGTGACTGAAGCTTTCTTT.

In this sample, this clonotype turned up many times. The V call is TRBV7-6, the J call TRBJ1-1; no firm D call. The CDR3 extends over 15 amino acids. V was cut by 6 bases and J by 2 bases, with 16 bases left in between. The germline V gene encodes CDR1 SGHVS and CDR2 FNYEAQ. CDR3 in amino acids: CASRPSSGPNTEAFF. The CDR3 DNA sequence: TGTGCCAGCAGACCTAGCTCAGGACCAAACACTGAAGCTTTCTTT.

At least ten counts were recorded for this clonotype. The rearrangement links TRBV4-1 to TRBJ1-5, with no clear D. This CDR3 comprises 15 residues. CDR1 and CDR2 from the germline V gene are MGHRA and YSYEKL. Deletions cut 1 base from V and 2 bases from J, with 9 bases between. The CDR3 nucleotides are TGCGCCAGCAGCCAAGGCGGGTCCGGCAATCAGCCCCAGCATTTT. This codes for CASSQGGSGNQPQHF.

There are many counts of this clonotype. The rearrangement links TRBV6-2 or TRBV6-3 to TRBJ2-7; D unresolved. Germline V gene sequence: CDR1 MNHEY, CDR2 SVGEGT. V shed 2 bases and J shed 2 bases, with 10 bases lying between them. This CDR3 comprises 14 residues. CDR3 bases: TGTGCCAGCAGTTACCGGGTCACCACCTACGAGCAGTACTTC. Amino acid sequence: CASSYRVTTYEQYF.

J is TRBJ2-6 and V is TRBV7-6; D is ambiguous. Trimming removed 5 bases from V and 0 bases from J, with 23 bases in between. The CDR3 consists of 20 residues. The V gene's germline CDR1 is SGHVS and CDR2 FNYEAQ. CDR3 nucleotides: TGTGCCAGCAGCCGATCTGGCCGGGCAGTAAGCGTCTCTGGGGCCAACGTCCTGACTTTC. Translation gives CASSRSGRAVSVSGANVLTF.

This clonotype has only a few counts. The rearrangement joins TRBV4-3 to TRBJ2-3; the D call may be TRBD1 or TRBD2 (5 bases each). The V end lost 4 bases, the J end lost 2 bases, and 10 bases lay between the germline ends. CDR1 is LGHNA, CDR2 YSLEER, per germline. CDR3 length equals 14 residues. The CDR3 sequence: CASSRDQITDTQYF. In DNA form, the CDR3 reads TGCGCCAGCAGCCGGGACCAAATCACAGATACGCAGTATTTT.

V is TRBV25-1 and J is TRBJ2-6, with a weak D call TRBD1 (5 bases). V dropped 2 bases and J dropped 2 bases, with 7 bases sitting between them. The length of the CDR3 is 15 residues. CDR1 is MGHDK and CDR2 is SYGVNS in the germline V gene. For the CDR3, the DNA is TGTGCCAGCAGTGAAAGGGGTACTGGGGCCAACGTCCTGACTTTC. Its translation is CASSERGTGANVLTF.

Only a few counts were recorded for this clonotype. The CDR3 DNA is TGCAGTGCTAGAGGCAGGGTAGAGGAGCAGTTCTTC. Encoded protein: CSARGRVEEQFF. The chain joins TRBV20-1 to TRBJ2-1; a possible D gene is TRBD1 (5 bases). Between the trimmed V and J ends, which lost 1 base and 10 bases, there was a span of 11 bases. The length of the CDR3 is 12 residues. The V gene's germline CDR1 is DFQATT and CDR2 SNEGSKA (reference sequence).

The CDR3 protein is CASSFVSGTEAFF. The CDR3 bases are TGTGCCAGCAGCTTTGTTTCCGGCACTGAAGCTTTCTTT. The chain has TRBV5-6 and TRBJ1-1, with unresolved D. V was trimmed by 2 bases and J by 4 bases, leaving 9 bases between them. Germline V gene data show CDR1 as SGHDT and CDR2 as YYEEEE. The CDR3 covers 13 residues.

In this sample, this clonotype turned up many times. V and J are TRBV20-1 and TRBJ2-3, with 8 bases aligning to TRBD2. The CDR3 runs 15 residues. The germline V gene encodes CDR1 DFQATT and CDR2 SNEGSKA (reference sequence). After removal of 6 bases from V and 0 bases from J, the junction contained 8 bases not matched to a gene. In DNA form, the CDR3 reads TGCAGTGCCGCCCCAGCGGGGGTAAGCACAGATACGCAGTATTTT. It encodes CSAAPAGVSTDTQYF.

The V and J genes are TRBV29-1 and TRBJ2-3; D not resolved. The germline V gene has CDR1 SQVTM and CDR2 ANQGSEA. Deletions cut 2 bases from V and 6 bases from J, with 3 bases between. The CDR3 totals 10 residues. The CDR3 DNA reads as TGCAGCGTTGAACGGGATACGCAGTATTTT. It yields the protein CSVERDTQYF.

This clonotype appeared many times. The chain carries TRBV20-1 and TRBJ2-5; 8 bases align to TRBD2. The V segment lost 2 bases and the J segment 5 bases; nucleotides outside the gene matches: 10. The CDR3 contains 15 residues. Germline V gene lookup returns CDR1 DFQATT and CDR2 SNEGSKA (reference sequence). For the CDR3, the DNA is TGCAGTGCTAGACACCCCCGGGGGGGCCGGGAGACCCAGTACTTC. It specifies CSARHPRGGRETQYF.

The V and J genes are TRBV5-4 and TRBJ2-1; 12 bases line up with TRBD2. Germline lookup yields CDR1 SGHNT and CDR2 YYREEE (reference sequence). The CDR3 has 17 residues. Trimming took 3 bases from V and 9 from J; bases not matched to a gene: 13. CDR3 region: CASSSPRSSGGAAEQFF. The CDR3 DNA is TGTGCCAGCAGCTCACCCCGTTCTAGCGGGGGGGCCGCTGAGCAGTTCTTC.

This clonotype was observed many times. The chain couples TRBV7-9 to TRBJ2-7; a possible D gene is TRBD2 (6 bases). Germline V gene lookup returns CDR1 SEHNR and CDR2 FQNEAQ (reference sequence). V was clipped by 5 bases and J by 1 base, with 9 bases between them. The CDR3 is 13 residues long. As DNA, the CDR3 is TGTGCCAGCAGCCCCAGCGGGTCCTACGAGCAGTACTTC. Amino acid sequence: CASSPSGSYEQYF.

This clonotype was counted ten times or more. This chain uses TRBV9 with TRBJ2-3, with 7 bases that match TRBD1. With V trimmed by 2 bases and J by 1 base, 4 bases remained unmatched. Germline V CDR1 and CDR2: SGDLS, YYNGEE. This CDR3 is built from 15 residues. The CDR3: CASSVTGVGTDTQYF. DNA of the CDR3: TGTGCCAGCAGCGTCACAGGGGTGGGCACAGATACGCAGTATTTT.